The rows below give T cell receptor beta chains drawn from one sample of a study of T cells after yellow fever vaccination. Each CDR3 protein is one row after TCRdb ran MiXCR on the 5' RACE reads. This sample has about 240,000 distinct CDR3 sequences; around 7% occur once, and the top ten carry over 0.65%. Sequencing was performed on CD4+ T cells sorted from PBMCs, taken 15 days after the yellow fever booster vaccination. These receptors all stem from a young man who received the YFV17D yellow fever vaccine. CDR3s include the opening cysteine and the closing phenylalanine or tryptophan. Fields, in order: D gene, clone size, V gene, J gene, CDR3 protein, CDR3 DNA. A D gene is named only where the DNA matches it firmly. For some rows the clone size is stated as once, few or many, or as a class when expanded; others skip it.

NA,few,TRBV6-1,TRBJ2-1,CASRRQTGTTRYNEQFF,TGTGCCAGCAGACGACAGACCGGGACCACCCGCTACAATGAGCAGTTCTTC
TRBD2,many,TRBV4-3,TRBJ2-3,CASSQDLVGSGRSSTDTQYF,TGCGCCAGCAGCCAAGATCTAGTGGGGAGCGGGAGGTCTAGCACAGATACGCAGTATTTT
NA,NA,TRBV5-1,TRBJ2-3,CASSLDGPTGDTQYF,TGCGCCAGCAGCTTGGACGGGCCTACTGGAGATACGCAGTATTTT
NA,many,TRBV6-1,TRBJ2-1,CASSRGAKSNEQFF,TGTGCCAGCAGCCGAGGGGCGAAGAGTAATGAGCAGTTCTTC
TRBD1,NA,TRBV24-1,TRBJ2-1,CATSPTTGVDEQFF,TGTGCCACCAGTCCAACAACAGGGGTCGATGAGCAGTTCTTC
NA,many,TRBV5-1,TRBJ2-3,CASSPFREADTQYF,TGCGCCAGCAGCCCGTTTCGCGAGGCAGATACGCAGTATTTT
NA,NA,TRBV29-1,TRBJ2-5,CSLNSQETQYF,TGCAGCCTGAACAGCCAAGAGACCCAGTACTTC
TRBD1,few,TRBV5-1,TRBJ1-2,CASSLGDRDLNYGYTF,TGCGCCAGCAGCTTGGGGGACAGAGACTTAAACTATGGCTACACCTTC
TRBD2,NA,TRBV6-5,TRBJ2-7,CASSYSKVAGGNDEQYF,TGTGCCAGCAGTTACTCAAAAGTAGCGGGAGGGAACGACGAGCAGTACTTC
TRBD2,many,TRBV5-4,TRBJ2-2,CASSSLAGDTGELFF,TGTGCCAGCAGCTCCCTAGCGGGAGACACCGGGGAGCTGTTTTTT
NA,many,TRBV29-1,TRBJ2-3,CSVDRDTQYF,TGCAGCGTTGATCGGGATACGCAGTATTTT
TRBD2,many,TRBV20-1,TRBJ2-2,CSARDLAGGPVTGELFF,TGCAGTGCTAGAGATCTAGCGGGAGGGCCGGTCACCGGGGAGCTGTTTTTT
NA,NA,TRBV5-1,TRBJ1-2,CASSSGTLGRGYTF,TGCGCCAGCAGCTCGGGCACTCTCGGACGGGGCTACACCTTC
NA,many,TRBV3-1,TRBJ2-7,CASSPGLRSSYEQYF,TGTGCCAGCAGCCCGGGTCTCCGGAGCTCCTACGAGCAGTACTTC
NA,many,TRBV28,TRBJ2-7,CASTGQTYEQYF,TGTGCCAGCACTGGGCAGACCTACGAGCAGTACTTC
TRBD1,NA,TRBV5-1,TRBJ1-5,CASSTGQGGSQPQHF,TGCGCCAGCAGCACGGGACAGGGGGGGAGTCAGCCCCAGCATTTT
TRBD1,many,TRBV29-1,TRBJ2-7,CSVLKLRDRAYEQYF,TGCAGCGTGCTCAAACTGCGGGACAGGGCATACGAGCAGTACTTC
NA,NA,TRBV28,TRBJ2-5,CASNPGSPGRETQYF,TGTGCCAGCAACCCAGGGTCGCCAGGTCGGGAGACCCAGTACTTC
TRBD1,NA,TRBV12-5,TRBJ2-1,CASGYGTGTGYYSEQFF,TGTGCTAGTGGTTACGGAACCGGGACAGGGTACTACAGTGAGCAGTTCTTC
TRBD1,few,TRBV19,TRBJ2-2,CASRTGPGELFF,TGTGCCAGTAGGACAGGGCCCGGGGAGCTGTTTTTT
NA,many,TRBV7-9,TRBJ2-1,CASSFSPEIQFF,TGTGCCAGCAGCTTTAGTCCGGAGATACAGTTCTTC
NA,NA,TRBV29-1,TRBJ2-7,CSVGPLGDEQYF,TGCAGCGTCGGACCCCTGGGGGACGAGCAGTACTTC
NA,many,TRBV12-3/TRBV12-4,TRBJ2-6,CASSTSAFSGANVLTF,TGTGCCAGCAGTACCTCCGCCTTCTCTGGGGCCAACGTCCTGACTTTC
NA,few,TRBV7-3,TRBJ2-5,CASSLKGGAVETQYF,TGTGCCAGCAGCTTAAAGGGCGGGGCGGTCGAGACCCAGTACTTC
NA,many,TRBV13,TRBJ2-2,CASSTRTAGELFF,TGTGCCAGCAGCACCCGAACCGCCGGGGAGCTGTTTTTT
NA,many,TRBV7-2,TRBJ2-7,CASSLDSRAYEQYF,TGTGCCAGCAGCTTAGACAGTCGGGCCTACGAGCAGTACTTC
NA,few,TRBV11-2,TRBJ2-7,CASSLPPPTNYEQYF,TGTGCCAGCAGCTTACCTCCCCCGACTAACTACGAGCAGTACTTC
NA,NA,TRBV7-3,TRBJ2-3,CASSLGGLGSTGTQYF,TGTGCCAGCAGCTTAGGAGGTCTAGGCTCCACAGGTACGCAGTATTTT
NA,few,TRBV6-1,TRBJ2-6,CASRSGALSGANVLTF,TGTGCCAGCAGGTCAGGGGCTCTTTCTGGGGCCAACGTCCTGACTTTC
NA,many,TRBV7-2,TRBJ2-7,CASSSPGRSGQYF,TGTGCCAGCAGCTCTCCTGGGCGTTCCGGGCAGTACTTC
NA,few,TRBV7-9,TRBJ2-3,CASSLNKVLTDTQYF,TGTGCCAGCAGCTTAAACAAGGTCCTCACAGATACGCAGTATTTT
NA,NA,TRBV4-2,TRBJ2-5,CASSQPGQSAQETQYF,TGTGCCAGCAGCCAACCCGGACAGAGCGCACAAGAGACCCAGTACTTC
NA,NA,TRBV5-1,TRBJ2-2,CASSLEIKSNTGELFF,TGCGCCAGCAGCTTGGAGATCAAGTCAAACACCGGGGAGCTGTTTTTT
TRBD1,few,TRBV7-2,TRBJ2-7,CASSNQGAGGEQYF,TGTGCCAGCAGCAACCAGGGGGCAGGGGGGGAGCAGTACTTC
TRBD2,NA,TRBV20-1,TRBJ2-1,CSARVASGREFYEQFF,TGCAGTGCTAGGGTCGCTAGCGGGAGGGAGTTCTATGAGCAGTTCTTC
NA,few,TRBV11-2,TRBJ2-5,CASSLRSGGQGRSETQYF,TGTGCCAGCAGCTTACGGTCTGGGGGCCAGGGGAGGTCAGAGACCCAGTACTTC
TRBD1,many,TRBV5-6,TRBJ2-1,CASSYGQAQLEQFF,TGTGCCAGCAGCTACGGACAGGCCCAATTAGAGCAGTTCTTC
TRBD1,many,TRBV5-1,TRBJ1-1,CASSGTGGGTEAFF,TGCGCCAGCAGCGGGACAGGGGGCGGCACTGAAGCTTTCTTT
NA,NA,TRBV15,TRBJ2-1,CATSYYPVNEQFF,TGTGCCACCTCATATTACCCCGTCAATGAGCAGTTCTTC
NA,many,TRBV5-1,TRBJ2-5,CASSFNGQETQYF,TGCGCCAGCAGCTTCAACGGGCAAGAGACCCAGTACTTC
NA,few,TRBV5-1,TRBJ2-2,CASSPIRSAAGELFF,TGCGCCAGCAGCCCCATACGTTCAGCGGCCGGGGAGCTGTTTTTT
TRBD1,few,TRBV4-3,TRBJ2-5,CASSPRTGREETQYF,TGCGCCAGCAGCCCCCGGACAGGGCGAGAAGAGACCCAGTACTTC
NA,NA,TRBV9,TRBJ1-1,CASVVGDPTEAFF,TGTGCCAGCGTAGTTGGGGATCCCACTGAAGCTTTCTTT
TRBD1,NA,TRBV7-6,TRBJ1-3,CASSLGGDSSGNTIYF,TGTGCCAGCAGCTTAGGTGGGGACAGCTCTGGAAACACCATATATTTT
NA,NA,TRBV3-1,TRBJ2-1,CASSQVGVRSNEQFF,TGTGCCAGCAGCCAAGTTGGCGTTAGGAGCAATGAGCAGTTCTTC
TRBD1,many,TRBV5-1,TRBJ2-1,CASLSQAGGVNEQFF,TGCGCCAGCCTAAGCCAGGCAGGGGGTGTAAATGAGCAGTTCTTC